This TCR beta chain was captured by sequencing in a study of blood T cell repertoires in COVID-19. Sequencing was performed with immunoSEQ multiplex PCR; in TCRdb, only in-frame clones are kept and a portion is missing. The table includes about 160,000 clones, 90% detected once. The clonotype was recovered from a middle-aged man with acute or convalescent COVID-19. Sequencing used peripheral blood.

The CDR3 reads CASIRGLEQFF. CDR3 coding DNA: TGTGCCAGCATCAGGGGGCTTGAGCAGTTCTTC. This sequence joins TRBV27 and TRBJ2-1, with TRBD1 matching 8 bases. Germline V CDR1 and CDR2: MNHEY, SMNVEV (reference sequence). Trimming removed 7 bases from V and 9 bases from J; junction bases left unmatched: 2. CDR3 size: 11 residues.